The rows below give T cell receptor beta chains drawn from one sample of a study of shared clonotypes between healthy human individuals. Sequenced by immunoSEQ multiplex PCR; TCRdb stores in-frame clones only, minus some. There are 800,000 to 1,200,000 clones in the sample; 75% to 85% occur only once, and about 0.52% lies in the top ten. Sequencing used memory CD4+ T cells from PBMCs. All receptors come from a man between 18 and 29 years old in good health. Some clones in this sample may be carry-over from other donors' samples. Both conserved end residues are part of each CDR3. The D gene is left open where the match is weak. Rows may omit the clone size; those that give it use once, few, many or a size class.

V gene	J gene	clone size	D gene	CDR3 DNA	CDR3 protein
TRBV28	TRBJ2-1	-	TRBD1	TGTGCCAGCAACCCGCCGGGACAGGCTAAAAATGAGCAGTTCTTC	CASNPPGQAKNEQFF
TRBV5-1	TRBJ1-5	-	-	TGCGCCAGCAGCTTGGGGGGAGATCAGCCCCAGCATTTT	CASSLGGDQPQHF
TRBV6-1	TRBJ2-3	few	TRBD2	TGTGCCAGTAGCGGGAGGGCCCCAGATACGCAGTATTTT	CASSGRAPDTQYF
TRBV2	TRBJ2-7	-	TRBD2	TGTGCCAGCAGTTTTCTAGCGGGGGGCCTTGTGGAGCAGTACTTC	CASSFLAGGLVEQYF
TRBV7-2	TRBJ1-2	once	TRBD1	TGTGCCAGCAGCCCACCATGGGACAGGAGTTTTGGCTACACCTTC	CASSPPWDRSFGYTF
TRBV11-2	TRBJ2-7	-	-	TGTGCCAGCAGCTTCAGTGAGAGGGCCGAGCAGTACTTC	CASSFSERAEQYF
TRBV27	TRBJ1-2	-	TRBD1	TGTGCCAGCAGCAACAGGGGGAACTATGGCTACACCTTC	CASSNRGNYGYTF
TRBV7-9	TRBJ2-2	-	-	TGTGCCAGCAGCTTAGCAGGAGGGGGAGGGCACGCCACCGGGGAGCTGCTTTTT	CASSLAGGGGHATGELLF
TRBV7-9	TRBJ2-7	-	-	TGTGCCAGCAGCTTCTCAATCGGGACTTTCTTCTACGAGCAGTACTTC	CASSFSIGTFFYEQYF
TRBV19	TRBJ1-5	-	-	TGTGCCAGTAGCAGGACGCACAATCAGCCCCAGCATTTT	CASSRTHNQPQHF
TRBV5-6	TRBJ2-5	-	-	TGTGCCAGCAGCGGGGGAGCGTCCTCCGCCGAGACCCAGTACTTC	CASSGGASSAETQYF
TRBV6-5	TRBJ1-2	-	TRBD1	TGTGCCAGCAGTTATTTTGCAGGGGGGCGCCGGGGCTACACCTTC	CASSYFAGGRRGYTF
TRBV30	TRBJ2-3	-	-	TGTGCCTGGAGTGTATCTGGCAGAAATACGCAGTATTTT	CAWSVSGRNTQYF
TRBV15	TRBJ2-7	-	-	TGTGCCACCAGCAAGGCCGGAGGCGAGCAGTACTTC	CATSKAGGEQYF
TRBV28	TRBJ1-2	-	TRBD1	TGTGCCAGCAGTCCCTATCGCCTGGACAGGATTAACTATGGCTACACCTTC	CASSPYRLDRINYGYTF
TRBV6-6	TRBJ2-7	-	-	TGTGCCAGCAGTTCGGACGACACCTACGAGCAGTACTTC	CASSSDDTYEQYF
TRBV18	TRBJ1-2	-	-	TGTGCCAGCTCACCACAGGGCACAGATGGCTACACCTTC	CASSPQGTDGYTF
TRBV2	TRBJ2-3	-	TRBD2	TGTGCCAGCAGAATGAGGACTAGCGGGAGCTCAGATACGCAGTATTTT	CASRMRTSGSSDTQYF
TRBV28	TRBJ1-2	-	-	TGTGCCAGCAGGTCGACGGTAAACTATGGCTACACCTTC	CASRSTVNYGYTF
TRBV7-8	TRBJ1-3	-	-	TGTGCCAGCAGATTCTCCGGGACATCCTCTGGAAACACCATATATTTT	CASRFSGTSSGNTIYF
TRBV28	TRBJ1-5	-	-	TGTGCCAGCAGTTTACCCCGTGGTCAGCCCCAGCATTTT	CASSLPRGQPQHF
TRBV28	TRBJ1-4	-	TRBD1	TGTGCCAGCAGTACAAACAGGGGGCGCCAGGAAAAACTGTTTTTT	CASSTNRGRQEKLFF
TRBV7-2	TRBJ2-7	-	-	TGTGCCAGCAGCTTAGCGTTCGCGGTCGACGAGCAGTACTTC	CASSLAFAVDEQYF
TRBV9	TRBJ2-5	-	-	TGTGCCAGCAGCGTAGCGGACAGCGGGTACCAAGAGACCCAGTACTTC	CASSVADSGYQETQYF
TRBV7-3	TRBJ1-1	-	-	TGTGCCAGCAGCCCGCAGGGGAGACAGGTCGGGGGCGAAGCTTTCTTT	CASSPQGRQVGGEAFF
TRBV6-5	TRBJ1-2	few	-	TGTGCCAGCAGTTACTCCACGTGGGGGCCCTATGGCTACACCTTC	CASSYSTWGPYGYTF
TRBV5-1	TRBJ2-5	-	TRBD2	TGCGCCAGCAGCCTCCTGGGAGGGAGGGTGGAGACCCAGTACTTC	CASSLLGGRVETQYF
TRBV5-1	TRBJ1-1	-	-	TGCGCCAGCAGCTCCCTGGACAGTCTGAACACTGAAGCTTTCTTT	CASSSLDSLNTEAFF
TRBV19	TRBJ2-1	few	-	TGTGCCAGTAGTATAAAAACTAGTCGAGGAGCGAGTGAGCAGTTCTTC	CASSIKTSRGASEQFF
TRBV30	TRBJ1-4	-	-	TGTGCCTGGAGTATCTCGCTCCAGACGATGAGACTTGACGGTGAAAAACTGTTTTTT	CAWSISLQTMRLDGEKLFF
TRBV2	TRBJ2-7	once	TRBD1	TGTGCCAGCAGTGATCAAGGACAGGGCTACGAGCAGTACTTC	CASSDQGQGYEQYF
TRBV19	TRBJ1-5	few	-	TGTGCCAGTAGGGACGGGCACAATCAGCCCCAGCATTTT	CASRDGHNQPQHF
TRBV28	TRBJ1-2	once	TRBD1	TGTGCCAGCAGTCCCGGACAGGGCAAGGGGTATGGCTACACCTTC	CASSPGQGKGYGYTF
TRBV7-9	TRBJ1-1	once	-	TGTGCCAGCAGCTTATACAGCGCAGGGAACACTGAAGCTTTCTTT	CASSLYSAGNTEAFF